This T cell receptor beta chain was recorded in a study of T cell responses to AZD1222 COVID-19 vaccine. Findings and caveats of the study: Targets within unmutated variant regions were reportedly found for nearly half of spike-specific TCRs. At study baseline, merely more than 5 AZD1222 recipients were seropositive.

This CDR3 has 16 amino acids. V lost 3 bases, J lost 2 bases, and 2 bases stayed unmatched. Germline V lookup: CDR1 SGHRS, CDR2 YFSETQ. Regarding this clone: Its antigen is as yet unknown.

Pooling covered second doses at about 4 or about 12 weeks. Sequencing used immunoSEQ multiplex PCR; TCRdb keeps in-frame clones, though not all of them. The top ten hold 6.5% to 10% of the sample, which has over 80,000 clones, more than 85% seen once. The genes are TRBV5-1 and TRBJ2-7; 16 positions agree with TRBD2. The source is an adult who received the AZD1222 COVID-19 vaccine. Sequences were derived from peripheral blood, sampled 28 days after the second AZD1222 dose. The CDR3 loop is CASSWGLAGGPYEQYF. CDR3 nucleotides: TGCGCCAGCAGCTGGGGACTAGCGGGAGGGCCCTACGAGCAGTACTTC.